Below are 8 T cell receptor beta chains sequenced from a single sample in a study of CD8+ T cells in alopecia areata. TCR sequencing used cDNA made by reverse transcription of extracted RNA. Assay: immunoSEQ multiplex PCR; the TCRdb copy retains only in-frame clones and omits some. The sample holds hundreds of thousands of clones, just over 65% seen once. Treatment defined: oral pan-JAK inhibitor, 5-10 mg twice daily. This material consisted of CD4+ T cells sorted from blood, taken around week 44, from a patient treated with tofacitinib. The receptors come from a human donor with alopecia areata.

This clone was observed a few times. V usage is TRBV11-2 and J usage is TRBJ2-1, with D possibly TRBD2 on 6 matching bases. Trimming left V 1 base short and J 2 bases short, with 12 bases between. Per germline, CDR1 SGHAT and CDR2 FQNNGV. This CDR3 is built from 16 residues. The CDR3 spells CASSLVEGTTYNEQFF. In nucleotides, the CDR3 is TGTGCCAGCAGCTTAGTGGAGGGTACTACCTACAATGAGCAGTTCTTC.

This clone was picked up one time. The chain links TRBV7-7 to TRBJ2-5, with TRBD2 matching over 7 bases. CDR1 is SSHAT and CDR2 is FNYEAQ in the germline V gene (reference sequence). V dropped 5 bases and J dropped 2; count of bases not matched to a gene: 5. CDR3 length equals 14 residues. CDR3 residues: CASSRPGGQETQYF. The CDR3 region has the DNA TGTGCCAGCAGCCGTCCCGGGGGGCAAGAGACCCAGTACTTC. Full variable domain (remainder filled in from reference TRBV7-7 and TRBJ2-5): GAGVSQSPRYKVTKRGQDVTLRCDPISSHATLYWYQQALGQGPEFLTYFNYEAQPDKSGLPSDRFSAERPEGSISTLTIQRTEQRDSAMYRCASSRPGGQETQYFGPGTRLLVL.

This chain uses TRBV30 with TRBJ1-2, with 9 bases matching TRBD1. Unmatched junction bases numbered 6, after V lost 0 bases and J lost 7 bases. In germline, CDR1 is GTSNPN, CDR2 SVGIG (reference sequence). The CDR3 sequence is 14 residues long. The DNA for the CDR3 is TGTGCCTGGAGTGTACGACAGGGGGAAGGTGGCTACACCTTC. This codes for CAWSVRQGEGGYTF.

The gene calls are TRBV2 and TRBJ2-3; 10 nucleotides match TRBD1. J gave up 5 bases and V 3 bases, and 2 bases lay outside the gene matches. Germline V CDR1 and CDR2: SNHLY, FYNNEI. The CDR3 has 14 residues. The CDR3 loop is CASSEGTGEDTQYF. The CDR3, as DNA: TGTGCCAGCAGTGAGGGGACAGGGGAAGATACGCAGTATTTT.

CDR3 sequence reads: CASSRAGNQPQHF. The DNA of the CDR3 is TGCGCCAGCAGCCGCGCCGGCAATCAGCCCCAGCATTTT. The chain has TRBV4-3 and TRBJ1-5; no reliable D call. The germline V and J ends were trimmed by 4 bases and 2 bases, with 6 bases remaining between them. The CDR3 contains 13 residues. CDR1 LGHNA and CDR2 YSLEER come from the germline V gene.

This chain links TRBV4-1 with TRBJ2-7, with D hard to call. V was shortened by 4 bases and J by 3 bases, with 13 bases between the two germline ends. From germline, CDR1 is MGHRA and CDR2 YSYEKL. The CDR3 spans 14 residues. This chain's CDR3 is CASSPPFRLYEQYF. The CDR3 coding sequence is TGCGCCAGCAGCCCACCTTTTAGACTCTACGAGCAGTACTTC.

This clone was observed a few times. The chain carries TRBV2 and TRBJ1-5; D gene ambiguous. Germline lookup yields CDR1 SNHLY and CDR2 FYNNEI. The CDR3 runs 12 residues. V lost 7 bases to trimming and J lost 0 bases, with 4 bases between them. In DNA, the CDR3 is TGTGCCAGCAAGGTTAGCAATCAGCCCCAGCATTTT. Translated: CASKVSNQPQHF.

This chain connects TRBV6-5 to TRBJ2-3, with a possible D match to TRBD2 (6 bases). Trimming shortened V by 6 bases and J by 2 bases, and 15 bases separated the two germline ends. Germline V CDR1 and CDR2: MNHEY, SVGAGI. The CDR3 is made up of 15 amino acids. CDR3 DNA: TGTGCCAGCAGGACCAGACTAGTTTCCACAGATACGCAGTATTTT. Translated, it gives CASRTRLVSTDTQYF.